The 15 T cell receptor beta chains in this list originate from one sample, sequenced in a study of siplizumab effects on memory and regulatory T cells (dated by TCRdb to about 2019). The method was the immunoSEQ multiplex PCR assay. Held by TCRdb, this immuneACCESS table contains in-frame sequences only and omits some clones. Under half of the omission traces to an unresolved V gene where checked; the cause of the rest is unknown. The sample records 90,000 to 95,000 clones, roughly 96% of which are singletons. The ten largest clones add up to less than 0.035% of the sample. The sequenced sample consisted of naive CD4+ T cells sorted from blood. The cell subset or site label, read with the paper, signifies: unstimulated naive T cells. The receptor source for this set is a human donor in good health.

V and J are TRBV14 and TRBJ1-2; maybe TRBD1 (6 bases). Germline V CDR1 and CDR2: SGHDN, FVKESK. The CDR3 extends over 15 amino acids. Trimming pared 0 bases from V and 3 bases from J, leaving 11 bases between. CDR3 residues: CASSQDTGQHYGYTF. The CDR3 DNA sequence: TGTGCCAGCAGCCAAGATACGGGACAACACTATGGCTACACCTTC.

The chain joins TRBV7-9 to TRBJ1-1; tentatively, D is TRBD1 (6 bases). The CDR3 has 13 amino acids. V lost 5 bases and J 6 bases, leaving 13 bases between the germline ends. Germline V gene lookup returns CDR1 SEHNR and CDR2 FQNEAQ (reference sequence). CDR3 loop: CASSPPGASEAFF. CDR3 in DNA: TGTGCCAGCAGCCCACCGGGGGCCTCTGAAGCTTTCTTT.

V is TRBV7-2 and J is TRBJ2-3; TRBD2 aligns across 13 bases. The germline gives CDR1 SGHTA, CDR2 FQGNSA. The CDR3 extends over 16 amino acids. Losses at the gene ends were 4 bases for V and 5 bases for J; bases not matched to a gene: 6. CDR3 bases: TGTGCCAGCAGCTCAACTAGCGGGGGGGCCTTAGATACGCAGTATTTT. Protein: CASSSTSGGALDTQYF.

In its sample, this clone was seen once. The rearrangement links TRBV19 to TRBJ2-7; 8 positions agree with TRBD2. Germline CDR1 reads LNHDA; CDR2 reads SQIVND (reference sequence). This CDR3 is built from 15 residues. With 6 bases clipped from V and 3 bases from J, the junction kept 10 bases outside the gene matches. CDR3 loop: CASSVGGGIYYEQYF. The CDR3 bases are TGTGCCAGTAGCGTCGGGGGGGGGATTTACTACGAGCAGTACTTC.

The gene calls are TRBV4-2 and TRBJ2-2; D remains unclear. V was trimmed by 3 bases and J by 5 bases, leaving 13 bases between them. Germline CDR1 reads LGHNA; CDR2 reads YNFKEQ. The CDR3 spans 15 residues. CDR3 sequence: CASSQAGTDTGELFF. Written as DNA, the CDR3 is TGTGCCAGCAGCCAGGCAGGCACCGATACCGGGGAGCTGTTTTTT.

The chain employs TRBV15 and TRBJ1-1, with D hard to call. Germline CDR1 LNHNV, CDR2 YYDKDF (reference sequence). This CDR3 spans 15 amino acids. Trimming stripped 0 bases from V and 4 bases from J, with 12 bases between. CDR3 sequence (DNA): TGTGCCACCAGCAGAGATGGGGTCAGAGGCACTGAAGCTTTCTTT. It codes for CATSRDGVRGTEAFF.

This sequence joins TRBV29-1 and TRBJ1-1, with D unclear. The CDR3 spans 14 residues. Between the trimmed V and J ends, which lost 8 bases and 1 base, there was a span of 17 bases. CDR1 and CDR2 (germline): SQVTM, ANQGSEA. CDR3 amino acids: CSIPPMGENTEAFF. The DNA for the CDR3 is TGCAGCATCCCACCTATGGGAGAGAACACTGAAGCTTTCTTT.

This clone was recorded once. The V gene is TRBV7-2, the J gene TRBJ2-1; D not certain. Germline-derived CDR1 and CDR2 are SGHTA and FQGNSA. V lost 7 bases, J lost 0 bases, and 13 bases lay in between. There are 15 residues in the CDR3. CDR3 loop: CASIVDRLSYNEQFF. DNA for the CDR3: TGTGCCAGCATCGTCGACCGGCTCTCCTACAATGAGCAGTTCTTC. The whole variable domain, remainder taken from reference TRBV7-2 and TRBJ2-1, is GAGVSQSPSNKVTEKGKDVELRCDPISGHTALYWYRQSLGQGLEFLIYFQGNSAPDKSGLPSDRFSAERTGGSVSTLTIQRTQQEDSAVYLCASIVDRLSYNEQFFGPGTRLTVL.

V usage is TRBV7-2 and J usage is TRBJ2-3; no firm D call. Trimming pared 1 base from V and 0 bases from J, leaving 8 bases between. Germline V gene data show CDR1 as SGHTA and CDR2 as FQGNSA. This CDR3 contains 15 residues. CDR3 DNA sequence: TGTGCCAGCAGCTTAGAGGTGACTAGCACAGATACGCAGTATTTT. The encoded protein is CASSLEVTSTDTQYF.

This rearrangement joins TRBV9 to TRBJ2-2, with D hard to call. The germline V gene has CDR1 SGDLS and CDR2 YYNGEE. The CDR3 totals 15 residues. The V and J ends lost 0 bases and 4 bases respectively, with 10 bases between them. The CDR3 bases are TGTGCCAGCAGCGTAGTAGGCACCTTCACCGGGGAGCTGTTTTTT. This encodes CASSVVGTFTGELFF.

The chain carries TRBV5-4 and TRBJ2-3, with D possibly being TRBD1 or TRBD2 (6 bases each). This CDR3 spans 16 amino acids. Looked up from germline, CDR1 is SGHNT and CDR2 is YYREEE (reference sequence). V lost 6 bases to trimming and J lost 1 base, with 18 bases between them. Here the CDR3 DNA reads TGTGCCAGCACCCCGGACAGTAGACTAGGCACAGATACGCAGTATTTT. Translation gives CASTPDSRLGTDTQYF.

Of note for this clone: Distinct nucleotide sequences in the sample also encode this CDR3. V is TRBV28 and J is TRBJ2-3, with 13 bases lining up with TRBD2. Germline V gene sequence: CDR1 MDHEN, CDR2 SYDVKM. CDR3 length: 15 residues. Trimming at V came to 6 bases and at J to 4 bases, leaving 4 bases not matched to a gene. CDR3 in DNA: TGTGCCAGCAGCCTCACTAGCGGGGGGGCAGATACGCAGTATTTT. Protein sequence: CASSLTSGGADTQYF.

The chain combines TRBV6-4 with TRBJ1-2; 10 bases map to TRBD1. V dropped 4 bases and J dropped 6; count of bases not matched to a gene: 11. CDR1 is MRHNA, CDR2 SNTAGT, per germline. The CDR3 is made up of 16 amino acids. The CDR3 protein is CASSAQWGQGQDGYTF. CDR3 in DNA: TGTGCCAGCAGTGCCCAGTGGGGACAGGGGCAGGATGGCTACACCTTC.

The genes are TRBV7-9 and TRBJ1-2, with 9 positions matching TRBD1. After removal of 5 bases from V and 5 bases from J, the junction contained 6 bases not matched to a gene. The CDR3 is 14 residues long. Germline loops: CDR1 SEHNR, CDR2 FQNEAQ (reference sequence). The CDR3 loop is CASSSPGQGYGYTF. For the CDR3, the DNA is TGTGCCAGCAGCAGTCCGGGACAGGGTTATGGCTACACCTTC.

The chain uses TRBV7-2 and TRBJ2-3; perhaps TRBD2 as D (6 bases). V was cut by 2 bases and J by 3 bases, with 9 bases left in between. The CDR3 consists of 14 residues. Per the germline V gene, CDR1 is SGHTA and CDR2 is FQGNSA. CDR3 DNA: TGTGCCAGCAGCTTAAATCGGGGGACAGATACGCAGTATTTT. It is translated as CASSLNRGTDTQYF.